Presented here are 30 T cell receptor beta chains from one specimen sequenced in a study of cytomegalovirus exposure and HLA in healthy donors. The assay was immunoSEQ multiplex PCR, and TCRdb's table has in-frame clones only and misses some. The sample carries around 300,000 clones, about 86% recorded once. The specimen was PBMCs. These receptors originate from a woman between 18 and 30 years old in good health and CMV-seronegative.

The rearrangement joins TRBV4-3 to TRBJ2-7, with 7 positions matching TRBD1. In germline, CDR1 is LGHNA, CDR2 YSLEER. This CDR3 comprises 17 residues. V shed 0 bases, J shed 0 bases, and the junction held 8 bases outside the gene matches. The CDR3 sequence: CASSQDGSRGPSYEQYF. For the CDR3, the DNA is TGCGCCAGCAGCCAAGATGGTTCGAGGGGGCCCTCCTACGAGCAGTACTTC.

The gene calls are TRBV15 and TRBJ1-1; tentatively, D is TRBD1 (5 bases). This CDR3 comprises 14 residues. CDR1 LNHNV and CDR2 YYDKDF come from the germline V gene (reference sequence). The V end was cut by 6 bases, the J end by 2 bases, with 13 bases between. The CDR3: CATRQGAINTEAFF. The CDR3 DNA is TGTGCCACCAGACAAGGGGCAATAAACACTGAAGCTTTCTTT.

V is TRBV18 and J is TRBJ1-2; TRBD1 aligns across 7 bases. CDR3 size: 17 residues. After removal of 3 bases from V and 1 base from J, the junction contained 11 bases not matched to a gene. Germline V gene data show CDR1 as KGHSH and CDR2 as LQKENI. The CDR3 nucleotides read TGTGCCAGCTCACCGTTGTCCGGGACAGCCAGTAACTATGGCTACACCTTC. Its translation: CASSPLSGTASNYGYTF.

The CDR3 bases are TGTGCCAGCAGCTCTTCCCCGTGGGGGGGTAAAGCAGAGACCCAGTACTTC. Amino acid sequence: CASSSSPWGGKAETQYF. V gene TRBV7-9 combines with J gene TRBJ2-5; TRBD2 agrees at 7 bases. J lost 4 bases, V lost 4 bases, and 15 bases had no gene match. The CDR3 runs to 17 residues. Per the germline V gene, CDR1 is SEHNR and CDR2 is FQNEAQ (reference sequence).

This rearrangement joins TRBV9 to TRBJ2-4; a possible D gene is TRBD1 (5 bases). Germline values: CDR1 SGDLS, CDR2 YYNGEE. This CDR3 has 15 residues. The V end lost 0 bases, the J end lost 1 base, and 8 bases lay between the germline ends. In DNA form, the CDR3 reads TGTGCCAGCAGCGTAGCCCCAGGGGCCAAAAACATTCAGTACTTC. Its translation: CASSVAPGAKNIQYF.

The chain has TRBV29-1 and TRBJ1-4, with D uncertain. The CDR3 has 12 amino acids. Germline V gives CDR1 SQVTM, CDR2 ANQGSEA. Deletions cut 3 bases from V and 7 bases from J, with 9 bases between. The CDR3 spells CSVDEPGEKLFF. In DNA form, the CDR3 reads TGCAGCGTTGATGAACCAGGTGAAAAACTGTTTTTT.

V gene TRBV6-5 combines with J gene TRBJ1-2, with 7 nucleotides matching TRBD1. The CDR3 has 15 amino acids. In germline, CDR1 is MNHEY, CDR2 SVGAGI. Losses at the gene ends were 4 bases for V and 3 bases for J; bases not matched to a gene: 8. Written as DNA, the CDR3 is TGTGCCAGCAGTTCCCACCCGGACAGGCACTATGGCTACACCTTC. Translation: CASSSHPDRHYGYTF.

The J gene is TRBJ2-1, the V gene TRBV5-6; a possible D gene is TRBD2 (6 bases). The CDR3 extends over 14 amino acids. The V gene lost 1 base and the J gene lost 3 bases, with 8 bases spanning the gap. The germline gives CDR1 SGHDT, CDR2 YYEEEE. CDR3 loop: CASSLYGSYNEQFF. As DNA, the CDR3 is TGTGCCAGCAGCTTGTACGGGAGCTACAATGAGCAGTTCTTC.

V usage is TRBV6-1 and J usage is TRBJ2-1; D might be TRBD1 (5 bases). The CDR3 length is 12 residues. CDR1 MNHNS and CDR2 SASEGT come from the germline V gene. The CDR3 region is CAGAISYNEQFF. The CDR3, as DNA: TGTGCTGGGGCTATCTCCTACAATGAGCAGTTCTTC.

Notes on this clone: The junction differs from germline at one of its ends, possibly a read error. The gene calls are TRBV7-7 and TRBJ1-5; possible D gene TRBD1, 5 bases. In germline, CDR1 is SSHAT, CDR2 FNYEAQ (reference sequence). The CDR3 has 15 residues. The CDR3, as DNA: TGTGCTAGCAGCTTGGAACAGGTCAATAATCAGCCCCAGCATTTT. This translates into CASSLEQVNNQPQHF.

The chain carries TRBV7-9 and TRBJ2-5; no firm D call. CDR1 and CDR2 (germline): SEHNR, FQNEAQ (reference sequence). The V and J ends lost 8 bases and 5 bases respectively, with 6 bases between them. The CDR3 totals 10 residues. CDR3 sequence reads: CASGPETQYF. For the CDR3, the DNA is TGTGCCAGCGGCCCGGAGACCCAGTACTTC. Using reference TRBV7-9 and TRBJ2-5 for the parts outside the CDR3, the full variable domain is DTGVSQNPRHKITKRGQNVTFRCDPISEHNRLYWYRQTLGQGPEFLTYFQNEAQLEKSRLLSDRFSAERPKGSFSTLEIQRTEQGDSAMYLCASGPETQYFGPGTRLLVL.

This sequence joins TRBV30 and TRBJ1-1; D is uncertain. The germline V gene encodes CDR1 GTSNPN and CDR2 SVGIG (reference sequence). V lost 4 bases and J lost 0, with 6 bases in between. The CDR3 totals 12 residues. CDR3 sequence reads: CAWNNMNTEAFF. The CDR3 DNA follows: TGTGCCTGGAATAATATGAACACTGAAGCTTTCTTT.

The chain is built from TRBV4-1 and TRBJ1-2, with TRBD1 matching over 10 bases. CDR3 length equals 15 residues. Trimming at V came to 0 bases and at J to 5 bases, leaving 3 bases not matched to a gene. Germline CDR1 reads MGHRA; CDR2 reads YSYEKL. The CDR3 is CASSQDRGQGYGYTF. CDR3 bases: TGCGCCAGCAGCCAAGATAGGGGACAGGGGTATGGCTACACCTTC.

The chain has TRBV9 and TRBJ2-5; tentative D call: TRBD2 (6 bases). V lost 2 bases and J lost 8, with 16 bases in between. The CDR3 spans 14 residues. Germline lookup yields CDR1 SGDLS and CDR2 YYNGEE. CDR3 sequence: CASSVESFGRTQYF. DNA for the CDR3: TGTGCCAGCAGCGTGGAAAGTTTCGGGAGAACCCAGTACTTC.

This chain links TRBV9 with TRBJ1-2, with a possible D match to TRBD1 (5 bases). Trimming pared 3 bases from V and 6 bases from J, leaving 15 bases between. The CDR3 has 14 amino acids. Germline V gene sequence: CDR1 SGDLS, CDR2 YYNGEE. Here the CDR3 reads CASSAARQINGYTF. The CDR3 DNA sequence: TGTGCCAGCAGCGCCGCCAGACAGATTAATGGCTACACCTTC.

CDR3 region: CASSVDSGGSREQYF. The CDR3 region has the DNA TGTGCCAGCAGCGTAGACTCTGGGGGGTCCCGCGAGCAGTACTTC. The chain couples TRBV9 to TRBJ2-7; possibly TRBD2 for D (6 bases). Germline V lookup: CDR1 SGDLS, CDR2 YYNGEE. The ends were cut back, 0 bases at V and 6 bases at J, with 16 bases in the middle. The CDR3 is 15 amino acids.

This rearrangement joins TRBV4-1 to TRBJ2-1; 10 bases line up with TRBD2. In germline, CDR1 is MGHRA, CDR2 YSYEKL. The CDR3 is 15 residues long. V shed 8 bases, J shed 2 bases, and the junction held 6 bases outside the gene matches. In DNA, the CDR3 is TGCGCCAGCGCTCTACTAGCGGGGCCCTACAATGAGCAGTTCTTC. This sequence encodes CASALLAGPYNEQFF.

CDR3 in DNA: TGTGCCTGGAAACAGGGAGTTAGGATCTACGGTGAGCAGTTCTTC. Translating it yields CAWKQGVRIYGEQFF. The chain is built from TRBV30 and TRBJ2-1, with D perhaps matching TRBD1 (6 bases). V lost 4 bases, J lost 9 bases, and 22 bases lay in between. The CDR3 length is 15 residues. Germline loops: CDR1 GTSNPN, CDR2 SVGIG (reference sequence).

This chain's CDR3 is CASSWTEDYEQYF. Written as DNA, the CDR3 is TGTGCCAGCAGCTGGACGGAGGACTACGAGCAGTACTTC. V usage is TRBV2 and J usage is TRBJ2-7; the D gene is possibly TRBD2 (5 bases). Germline V CDR1 and CDR2: SNHLY, FYNNEI. Trimming shortened V by 6 bases and J by 3 bases, and 12 bases separated the two germline ends. The CDR3 spans 13 residues.

The V gene is TRBV7-9, the J gene TRBJ1-1, with a weak D call TRBD1 (6 bases). With 3 bases removed from V and 9 bases from J, the gap between germline ends came to 11 bases. This CDR3 is built from 12 residues. Germline CDR1 and CDR2: SEHNR and FQNEAQ (reference sequence). The CDR3 bases are TGTGCCAGCAGCTTTGATCAGGGGCAAGCTTTCTTT. Translation gives CASSFDQGQAFF.

The V call is TRBV5-1, the J call TRBJ1-1; 8 nucleotides agree with TRBD1. This CDR3 contains 15 residues. CDR1 and CDR2 from the germline V gene are SGHRS and YFSETQ. The trim removed 3 bases at V and 5 bases at J, leaving 9 bases unmatched. The CDR3 here is CASSSRQGRRTEAFF. In DNA form, the CDR3 reads TGCGCCAGCAGCTCCAGACAGGGGAGGAGGACTGAAGCTTTCTTT.

The chain links TRBV4-3 to TRBJ1-4, with D maybe TRBD1 (5 bases). Germline V gene sequence: CDR1 LGHNA, CDR2 YSLEER. V gave up 0 bases and J gave up 6 bases, with 14 bases separating them. The CDR3 is 16 residues long. The DNA for the CDR3 is TGCGCCAGCAGCCAAGAATCAGCAGGGCAGCATGAAAAACTGTTTTTT. Translated, it gives CASSQESAGQHEKLFF.

This sequence joins TRBV5-1 and TRBJ2-5; 8 positions agree with TRBD2. This CDR3 has 15 amino acids. The trim removed 4 bases at V and 4 bases at J, leaving 9 bases unmatched. Germline V gene lookup returns CDR1 SGHRS and CDR2 YFSETQ. CDR3 nucleotides: TGCGCCAGCAGCATTTTCGGGGGGGCGAGAGAGACCCAGTACTTC. This codes for CASSIFGGARETQYF.

In this sample, this clone turned up once. V is TRBV11-1 and J is TRBJ2-1; 8 bases match TRBD1. The CDR3 extends over 17 amino acids. Germline CDR1 reads SGHAT; CDR2 reads FQDESV (reference sequence). Trimming took 5 bases from V and 2 from J; bases not matched to a gene: 11. In DNA form, the CDR3 reads TGTGCCAGCAGCCCGAGGACAGGGCAAAGTACCTACAATGAGCAGTTCTTC. Amino acid sequence: CASSPRTGQSTYNEQFF. The full variable domain, in which reference TRBV11-1 and TRBJ2-1 provide the parts outside the CDR3, is EAEVAQSPRYKITEKSQAVAFWCDPISGHATLYWYRQILGQGPELLVQFQDESVVDDSQLPKDRFSAERLKGVDSTLKIQPAELGDSAMYLCASSPRTGQSTYNEQFFGPGTRLTVL.

This clone was seen only once. The rearrangement uses TRBV5-4 and TRBJ2-3, with 7 bases fitting TRBD2. V lost 1 base to trimming and J lost 1 base; unmatched junction nucleotides: 3. CDR3 size: 15 residues. The germline CDR1 and CDR2 sequences are SGHNT and YYREEE (reference sequence). Here the CDR3 reads CASSLKLAGTDTQYF. CDR3 DNA: TGTGCCAGCAGCTTGAAGCTAGCGGGCACAGATACGCAGTATTTT.

The J gene is TRBJ1-2, the V gene TRBV7-2, with TRBD1 as a possible D gene (5 bases). The V gene's germline CDR1 is SGHTA and CDR2 FQGNSA. The CDR3 extends over 14 amino acids. The V end was cut by 7 bases, the J end by 0 bases, with 12 bases between. This CDR3 reads CASTPGVANYGYTF. The CDR3 nucleotides are TGTGCCAGCACCCCGGGGGTAGCTAACTATGGCTACACCTTC.

The rearrangement links TRBV5-1 to TRBJ1-4; TRBD1 might be the D (5 bases). Germline values: CDR1 SGHRS, CDR2 YFSETQ. V dropped 0 bases and J dropped 8 bases, with 11 bases sitting between them. This CDR3 spans 14 amino acids. CDR3 sequence reads: CASSLEGEGEKLFF. CDR3 DNA: TGCGCCAGCAGCTTGGAAGGGGAAGGCGAAAAACTGTTTTTT.

This rearrangement joins TRBV29-1 to TRBJ2-7; weak D call: TRBD2 (5 bases). Deletions cut 2 bases from V and 1 base from J, with 12 bases between. There are 14 residues in the CDR3. CDR1 and CDR2 (germline): SQVTM, ANQGSEA. The CDR3 region has the DNA TGCAGCGTTGAAAGGGCGGGCAGGTCCTACGAGCAGTACTTC. This encodes CSVERAGRSYEQYF.

The chain has TRBV14 and TRBJ2-2; D may be TRBD1 (6 bases). Looked up from germline, CDR1 is SGHDN and CDR2 is FVKESK. Trimming cost V 0 bases and J 3 bases, with 14 bases left between them. This CDR3 has 17 amino acids. Here the CDR3 reads CASSQEGPRGDTGELFF. CDR3 nucleotide sequence: TGTGCCAGCAGCCAAGAAGGTCCCAGGGGTGACACCGGGGAGCTGTTTTTT.

This clone has just a few counts. V and J are TRBV28 and TRBJ1-1; unclear D gene. The germline gives CDR1 MDHEN, CDR2 SYDVKM. V was clipped by 8 bases and J by 3 bases, with 13 bases between them. CDR3 length: 13 amino acids. The CDR3 sequence is CASLPGGDTEAFF. For the CDR3, the DNA is TGTGCCAGCCTACCAGGCGGGGACACTGAAGCTTTCTTT.